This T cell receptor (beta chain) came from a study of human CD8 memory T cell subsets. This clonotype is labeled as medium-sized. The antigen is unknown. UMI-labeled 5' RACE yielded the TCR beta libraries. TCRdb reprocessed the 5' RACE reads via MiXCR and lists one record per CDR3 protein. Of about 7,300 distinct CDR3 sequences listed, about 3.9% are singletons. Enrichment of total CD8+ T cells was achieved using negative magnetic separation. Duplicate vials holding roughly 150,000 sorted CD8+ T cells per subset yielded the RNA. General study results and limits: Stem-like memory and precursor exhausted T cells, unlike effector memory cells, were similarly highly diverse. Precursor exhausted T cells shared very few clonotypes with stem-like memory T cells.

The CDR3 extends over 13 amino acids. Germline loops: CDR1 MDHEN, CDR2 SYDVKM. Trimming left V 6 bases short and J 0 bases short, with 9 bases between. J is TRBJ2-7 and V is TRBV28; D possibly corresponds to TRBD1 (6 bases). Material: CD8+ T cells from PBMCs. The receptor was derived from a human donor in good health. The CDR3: CASRQGHSYEQYF. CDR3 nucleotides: TGTGCCAGCAGACAGGGCCACTCCTACGAGCAGTACTTC.